The 8 T cell receptor beta chains in this list originate from one sample, sequenced in a study of blood T cell repertoires in COVID-19. The method was immunoSEQ multiplex PCR; TCRdb's version includes in-frame clones alone and lacks a portion of them. The repertoire includes 150,000 to 200,000 clones, roughly four fifths of them detected once, and around 7.7% sits in the top ten. Sequencing used peripheral blood. Source of these receptors: a man aged 35-49 years who had recovered from COVID-19.

This clone was seen a few times. The chain joins TRBV13 to TRBJ2-2, with D possibly matching TRBD2 (5 bases). The V end was cut by 3 bases, the J end by 4 bases, with 12 bases between. This CDR3 comprises 15 residues. The V gene's germline CDR1 is PRHDT and CDR2 FYEKMQ (reference sequence). For the CDR3, the DNA is TGTGCCAGCAGCTTGAGAGGGCCGGCCACCGGGGAGCTGTTTTTT. Protein product: CASSLRGPATGELFF.

V gene TRBV5-1 combines with J gene TRBJ2-2; D may be TRBD2 (6 bases). The CDR3 runs to 14 residues. V shed 7 bases and J shed 4 bases, with 14 bases lying between them. Germline V gene lookup returns CDR1 SGHRS and CDR2 YFSETQ. The CDR3 region is CASRRGGSTGELFF. CDR3 bases: TGCGCCAGCCGTCGAGGAGGGTCCACCGGGGAGCTGTTTTTT. Based on the CDR3 plus reference TRBV5-1 and TRBJ2-2, the full variable domain is KAGVTQTPRYLIKTRGQQVTLSCSPISGHRSVSWYQQTPGQGLQFLFEYFSETQRNKGNFPGRFSGRQFSNSRSEMNVSTLELGDSALYLCASRRGGSTGELFFGEGSRLTVL.

The chain employs TRBV24-1 and TRBJ1-1, with a weak D call TRBD1 (5 bases). CDR1 and CDR2 (germline): KGHDR, SFDVKD. This CDR3 contains 13 residues. Trimming shortened V by 6 bases and J by 1 base, and 8 bases separated the two germline ends. The CDR3 spells CATSQGWNTEAFF. In nucleotides, the CDR3 is TGTGCCACCAGTCAGGGATGGAACACTGAAGCTTTCTTT.

CDR3 bases: TGCGCCAGCAGCCAAGTCTACGGGGTCACAGATACGCAGTATTTT. Residues: CASSQVYGVTDTQYF. The chain recombines TRBV4-3 with TRBJ2-3; possible D gene TRBD2, 5 bases. The V gene's germline CDR1 is LGHNA and CDR2 YSLEER. The CDR3 is 15 residues long. V was shortened by 1 base and J by 2 bases, with 10 bases between the two germline ends.

The chain links TRBV19 to TRBJ2-7; D is uncertain. The CDR3 sequence is 13 residues long. V was pared by 6 bases and J by 5 bases, with 14 bases between. CDR1 LNHDA and CDR2 SQIVND come from the germline V gene (reference sequence). CDR3 DNA: TGTGCCAGTAGCCCAAGAACAATCCACGAGCAGTACTTC. Amino acid sequence: CASSPRTIHEQYF.

J is TRBJ1-2 and V is TRBV6-5, with 10 bases that match TRBD1. Germline V CDR1 and CDR2: MNHEY, SVGAGI. The trim removed 7 bases at V and 7 bases at J, leaving 9 bases unmatched. This CDR3 is built from 14 residues. CDR3: CASTPGTGVSGYTF. The CDR3 nucleotides are TGTGCCAGCACTCCTGGGACAGGGGTGTCTGGCTACACCTTC.

The CDR3 nucleotides are TGTGCCTGGAGCGCCAATGGGCGTCAGCCCCAGCATTTT. Its translation: CAWSANGRQPQHF. The rearrangement uses TRBV30 and TRBJ1-5, with D hard to call. The CDR3 extends over 13 amino acids. V lost 3 bases and J lost 6, with 12 bases in between. Germline assignment: CDR1 GTSNPN and CDR2 SVGIG (reference sequence).

This chain links TRBV7-9 with TRBJ2-7; 7 bases line up with TRBD2. J was trimmed by 4 bases and V by 3 bases; bases with no gene match: 9. The CDR3 has 15 residues. Germline CDR1 reads SEHNR; CDR2 reads FQNEAQ (reference sequence). CDR3 protein: CASSFDARGDYEQYF. In DNA form, the CDR3 reads TGTGCCAGCAGCTTCGATGCTCGGGGGGATTACGAGCAGTACTTC.